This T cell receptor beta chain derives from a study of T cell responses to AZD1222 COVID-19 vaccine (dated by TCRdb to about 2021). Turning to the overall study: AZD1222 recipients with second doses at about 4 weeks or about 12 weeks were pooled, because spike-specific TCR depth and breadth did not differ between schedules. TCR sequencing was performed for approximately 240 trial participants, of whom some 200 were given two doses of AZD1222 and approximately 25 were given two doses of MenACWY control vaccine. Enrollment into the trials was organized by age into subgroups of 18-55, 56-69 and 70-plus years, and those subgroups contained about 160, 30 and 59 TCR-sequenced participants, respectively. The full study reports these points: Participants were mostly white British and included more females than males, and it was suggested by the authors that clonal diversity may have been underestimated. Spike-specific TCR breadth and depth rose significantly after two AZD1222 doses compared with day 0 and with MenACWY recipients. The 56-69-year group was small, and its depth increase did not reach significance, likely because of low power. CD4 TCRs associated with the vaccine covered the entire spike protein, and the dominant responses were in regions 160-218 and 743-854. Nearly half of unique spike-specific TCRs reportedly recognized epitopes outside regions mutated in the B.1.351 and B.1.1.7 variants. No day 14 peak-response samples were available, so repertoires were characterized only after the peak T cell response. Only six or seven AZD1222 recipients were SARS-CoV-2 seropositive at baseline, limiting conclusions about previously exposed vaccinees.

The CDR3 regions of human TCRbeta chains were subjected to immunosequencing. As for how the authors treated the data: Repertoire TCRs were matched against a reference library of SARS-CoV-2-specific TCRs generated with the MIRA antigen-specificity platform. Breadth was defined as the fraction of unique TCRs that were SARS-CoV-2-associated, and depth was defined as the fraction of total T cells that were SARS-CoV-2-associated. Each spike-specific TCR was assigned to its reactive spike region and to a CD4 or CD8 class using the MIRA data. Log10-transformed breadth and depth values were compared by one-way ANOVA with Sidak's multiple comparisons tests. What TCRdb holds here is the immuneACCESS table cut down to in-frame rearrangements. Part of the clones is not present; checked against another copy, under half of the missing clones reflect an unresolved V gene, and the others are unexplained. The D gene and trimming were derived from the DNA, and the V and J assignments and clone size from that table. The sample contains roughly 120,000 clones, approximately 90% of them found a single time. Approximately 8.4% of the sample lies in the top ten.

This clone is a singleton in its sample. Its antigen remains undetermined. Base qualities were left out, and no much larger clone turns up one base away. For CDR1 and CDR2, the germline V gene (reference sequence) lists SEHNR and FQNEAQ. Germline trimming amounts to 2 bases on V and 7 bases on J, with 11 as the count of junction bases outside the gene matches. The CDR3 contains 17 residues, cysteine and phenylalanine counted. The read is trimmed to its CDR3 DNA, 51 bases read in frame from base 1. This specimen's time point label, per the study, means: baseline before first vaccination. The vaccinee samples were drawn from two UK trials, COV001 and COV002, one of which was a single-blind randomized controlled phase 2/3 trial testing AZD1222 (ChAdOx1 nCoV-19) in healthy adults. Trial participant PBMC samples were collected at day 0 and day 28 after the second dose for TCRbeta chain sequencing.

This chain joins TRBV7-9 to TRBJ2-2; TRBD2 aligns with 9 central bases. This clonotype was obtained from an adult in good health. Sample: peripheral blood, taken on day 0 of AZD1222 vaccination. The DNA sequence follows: TGTGCCAGCAGCTTACGGGCCGGCGGGAGGGCCCACGGGGAGCTGTTTTTT. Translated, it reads CASSLRAGGRAHGELFF.